These 16 T cell receptor beta chains originate from one sample sequenced in a study of T-cell memory formation after mild COVID-19. Each CDR3 protein is one row after TCRdb ran MiXCR on the 5' RACE reads. The data hold roughly 240,000 distinct CDR3 sequences, with around 15% observed a single time. Material: PBMCs or a T cell subset sorted from them (not recorded which). All receptors come from a man aged 18-30 years who had mild COVID-19 (a few samples of this study predate the infection). Cell type and time point are not known.

The rearrangement joins TRBV3-1 to TRBJ1-2; 8 nucleotides line up with TRBD1. The CDR3 totals 13 residues. Trimming at V came to 4 bases and at J to 7 bases, leaving 5 bases not matched to a gene. Germline CDR1 is LGHDT and CDR2 is YNNKEL (reference sequence). Here the CDR3 DNA reads TGTGCCAGCAGCCTAGGGCAGGGGGCTGGCTACACCTTC. Residues: CASSLGQGAGYTF.

The chain has TRBV11-2 and TRBJ1-2; TRBD1 is a possible D gene (6 bases). Germline V lookup: CDR1 SGHAT, CDR2 FQNNGV. V was trimmed by 5 bases and J by 8 bases, leaving 21 bases between them. CDR3 length: 15 residues. DNA of the CDR3: TGTGCCAGCAGCCCACTTAGGGGGAAATTTTACGGCTACACCTTC. It encodes CASSPLRGKFYGYTF.

The chain joins TRBV28 to TRBJ2-7; D ambiguous. CDR1 and CDR2 from the germline V gene are MDHEN and SYDVKM. This CDR3 is 11 amino acids long. V shed 5 bases and J shed 5 bases, with 7 bases lying between them. The CDR3 nucleotides read TGTGCCAGCAGTGATAGCCACGAGCAGTACGTC. Its protein is CASSDSHEQYV.

This clonotype came up once. This chain joins TRBV5-6 and TRBJ1-5; D unclear. This CDR3 region has 14 residues. CDR1 and CDR2 (germline): SGHDT, YYEEEE. Trimming took off 4 bases at V and 2 bases at J, with 10 bases between the two ends. The CDR3 bases are TGTGCCAGCAGCAGGGTTGGTGGCAATCAGCCCCAGCATTTT. Translated, it gives CASSRVGGNQPQHF.

This clonotype showed up just a few times. The V and J genes are TRBV5-1 and TRBJ2-2; the D gene is possibly TRBD2 (7 bases). Trimming pared 5 bases from V and 3 bases from J, leaving 11 bases between. The CDR3 has 14 amino acids. Germline CDR1 reads SGHRS; CDR2 reads YFSETQ. The CDR3 DNA is TGCGCCAGCAGTGGCGGGGGCTACACCGGGGAGCTGTTTTTT. This translates into CASSGGGYTGELFF.

The genes are TRBV25-1 and TRBJ1-6; a possible D gene is TRBD1 (5 bases). V was pared by 4 bases and J by 0 bases, with 10 bases between. Germline V CDR1 and CDR2: MGHDK, SYGVNS. The CDR3 runs to 16 residues. Here the CDR3 reads CASSGPGSSYNSPLHF. CDR3 bases: TGTGCCAGCAGTGGCCCAGGGAGCTCCTATAATTCACCCCTCCACTTT.

The rearrangement uses TRBV28 and TRBJ1-2; D not resolved. The germline V and J ends were trimmed by 8 bases and 4 bases, with 11 bases remaining between them. The CDR3 sequence is 12 residues long. Per germline, CDR1 MDHEN and CDR2 SYDVKM. The CDR3, as DNA: TGTGCCAGCGCCCCACAGTCCTATGGCTACACCTTC. It translates to CASAPQSYGYTF.

This clonotype was seen a handful of times. V usage is TRBV5-5 and J usage is TRBJ1-5; 9 positions agree with TRBD1. Germline trimming cut 3 bases from V and 2 bases from J; bases unmatched to any gene: 3. CDR1 and CDR2 (germline): SGHKS, YYEKEE (reference sequence). CDR3 size: 15 residues. The CDR3 sequence: CASSWTGDRNQPQHF. CDR3 coding DNA: TGTGCCAGCAGCTGGACAGGGGATCGCAATCAGCCCCAGCATTTT.

The sample holds a few counts of this clonotype. This chain connects TRBV7-2 to TRBJ2-7; a weak D match, TRBD2 (6 bases). The CDR3 is 14 residues long. The V and J ends lost 5 bases and 3 bases respectively, with 14 bases between them. Looked up from germline, CDR1 is SGHTA and CDR2 is FQGNSA. The CDR3 is CASSPRTTRYEQYV. In nucleotides, the CDR3 is TGTGCCAGCAGCCCCCGGACTACCCGCTACGAGCAGTACGTC.

The genes are TRBV28 and TRBJ1-5, with D unresolved. This CDR3 comprises 14 residues. Germline CDR1 MDHEN, CDR2 SYDVKM. The V end was cut by 4 bases, the J end by 4 bases, with 11 bases between. This chain's CDR3 is CASSSPLRNQPQHF. CDR3 nucleotides: TGTGCCAGCAGTTCCCCGCTCCGAAATCAGCCCCAGCATTTT.

This clonotype was found a few times. The chain uses TRBV19 and TRBJ1-1; 7 bases match TRBD1. Trimming at V came to 4 bases and at J to 7 bases, leaving 3 bases not matched to a gene. Germline CDR1 and CDR2: LNHDA and SQIVND (reference sequence). CDR3 length: 12 residues. The CDR3 reads CASSRHRGEAFF. For the CDR3, the DNA is TGTGCCAGTAGTAGACACAGGGGTGAAGCTTTCTTT.

This clonotype was detected a few times. V and J are TRBV5-1 and TRBJ2-1; D is uncertain. The CDR3 sequence is 17 residues long. Trimming took 0 bases from V and 6 from J, leaving 19 bases between them. Germline loops: CDR1 SGHRS, CDR2 YFSETQ. The chain's CDR3 is CASSLALAVQLTNEQFF. In DNA, the CDR3 is TGCGCCAGCAGCTTGGCCTTGGCAGTCCAGCTAACCAATGAGCAGTTCTTC.

The CDR3 region is CASSQQGFPYEQYV. The CDR3 region has the DNA TGTGCCAGCAGTCAACAGGGTTTTCCCTACGAGCAGTACGTC. The rearrangement links TRBV28 to TRBJ2-7, with D perhaps TRBD1 (6 bases). Germline V gene lookup returns CDR1 MDHEN and CDR2 SYDVKM. Trimming took off 5 bases at V and 2 bases at J, with 13 bases between the two ends. CDR3 size: 14 residues.

This clonotype was recorded a few times. This chain joins TRBV5-5 and TRBJ2-5; D call uncertain. CDR3 length: 14 amino acids. The ends were cut back, 0 bases at V and 2 bases at J, with 8 bases in the middle. The germline gives CDR1 SGHKS, CDR2 YYEKEE (reference sequence). CDR3 sequence: CASSLELRQETQYF. The CDR3 DNA sequence: TGTGCCAGCAGCTTGGAACTCCGACAAGAGACCCAGTACTTC. The full variable domain, rest sourced from reference TRBV5-5 and TRBJ2-5, is DAGVTQSPTHLIKTRGQQVTLRCSPISGHKSVSWYQQVLGQGPQFIFQYYEKEERGRGNFPDRFSARQFPNYSSELNVNALLLGDSALYLCASSLELRQETQYFGPGTRLLVL.

This clonotype occurred many times. CDR3 in amino acids: CSAFIRGGETQYF. The CDR3 bases are TGCAGTGCCTTTATCCGGGGAGGAGAGACCCAGTACTTC. The rearrangement uses TRBV20-1 and TRBJ2-5, with D maybe TRBD2 (6 bases). The CDR3 runs to 13 residues. CDR1 DFQATT and CDR2 SNEGSKA come from the germline V gene (reference sequence). Between the trimmed V and J ends, which lost 6 bases and 4 bases, there was a span of 15 bases.

V and J are TRBV2 and TRBJ1-2; D unresolved. Germline V gene lookup returns CDR1 SNHLY and CDR2 FYNNEI. V was trimmed by 7 bases and J by 4 bases, leaving 10 bases between them. The CDR3 totals 12 residues. The DNA for the CDR3 is TGTGCCAGCACAGTACGGAGCTATGGCTACACCTTC. Amino acids: CASTVRSYGYTF.